The rows below give T cell receptor beta chains drawn from one sample of a study of shared clonotypes between healthy human individuals. Sequenced by immunoSEQ multiplex PCR; TCRdb stores in-frame clones only, minus some. This sample yields some 790,000 clones, of which 55% to 75% are seen a single time; about 1.8% belongs to the top ten. The sequenced sample was memory CD4+ T cells sorted from blood. The receptors stem from a woman aged 25 to 39 in good health. Both conserved end residues are part of each CDR3. D genes are given only for firm matches. Some rows mark clone size as missing; the rest say once, few, many or name a class of expanded clone.

cdr3_nt cdr3_aa d_call clone_size j_call v_call
TGCGCCAGCAGTTCCGTCGGTGTAGGCGGGAGCATTTCATTAGCAGGAGATACGCAGTATTTT CASSSVGVGGSISLAGDTQYF TRBD2 . TRBJ2-3 TRBV10-2
TGCGCCAGCAGCCAAGTATCACAAGTCTCCTACGAGCAGTACTTC CASSQVSQVSYEQYF . . TRBJ2-7 TRBV4-1
TGCAGCGTTGGAAATAGCGGGGGGGAGTACTTC CSVGNSGGEYF TRBD2 . TRBJ2-7 TRBV29-1
TGCAGCGCCGCCATAAAGTCAGACTCCTACGAGCAGTACTTC CSAAIKSDSYEQYF . . TRBJ2-7 TRBV29-1
TGCGCCAGCAGCTTGGCCACAGGCCAAGAGACCCAGTACTTC CASSLATGQETQYF . . TRBJ2-5 TRBV5-1
TGTGCCCGGACAGGTACTAGCACAGATACGCAGTATTTT CARTGTSTDTQYF TRBD1 few TRBJ2-3 TRBV5-6
TGTGCCATCAGTGGGGACGGTTCTCCAGGGGCCAACGTCCTGACTTTC CAISGDGSPGANVLTF . few TRBJ2-6 TRBV10-3
TGTGCCAGCAGTTTAATATGGTCGGAGCGGGAGTACACCGGGGAGCTGTTTTTT CASSLIWSEREYTGELFF TRBD2 . TRBJ2-2 TRBV28
TGTGCCAGCAGCGTCAGCAGGCTAACCTACGAGCAGTACTTC CASSVSRLTYEQYF . once TRBJ2-7 TRBV7-8
TGTGCCACCGGGGGAGTCTATGGCTACACCTTC CATGGVYGYTF . few TRBJ1-2 TRBV19
TGTGCCAGCAGCCCCCGGCTCGGGGCTGCGGGTGAAGCTTTCTTT CASSPRLGAAGEAFF . once TRBJ1-1 TRBV11-2
TGTGCCAGCAGGGGGGGACTAGCGAGGACCGGGGAGCTGTTTTTT CASRGGLARTGELFF TRBD2 few TRBJ2-2 TRBV6-1